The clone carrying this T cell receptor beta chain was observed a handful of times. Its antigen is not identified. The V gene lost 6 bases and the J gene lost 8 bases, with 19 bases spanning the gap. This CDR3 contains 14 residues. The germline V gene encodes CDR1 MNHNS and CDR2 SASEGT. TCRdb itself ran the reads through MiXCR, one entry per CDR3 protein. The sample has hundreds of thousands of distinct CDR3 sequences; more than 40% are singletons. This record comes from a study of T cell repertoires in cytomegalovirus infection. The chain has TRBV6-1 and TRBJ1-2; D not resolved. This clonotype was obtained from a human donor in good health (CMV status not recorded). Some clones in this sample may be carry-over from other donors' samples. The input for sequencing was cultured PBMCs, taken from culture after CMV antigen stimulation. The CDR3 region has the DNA TGTGCCAGCAGGAGACAAGAGCCTTGGCAGGGCTACACCTTC. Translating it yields CASRRQEPWQGYTF.